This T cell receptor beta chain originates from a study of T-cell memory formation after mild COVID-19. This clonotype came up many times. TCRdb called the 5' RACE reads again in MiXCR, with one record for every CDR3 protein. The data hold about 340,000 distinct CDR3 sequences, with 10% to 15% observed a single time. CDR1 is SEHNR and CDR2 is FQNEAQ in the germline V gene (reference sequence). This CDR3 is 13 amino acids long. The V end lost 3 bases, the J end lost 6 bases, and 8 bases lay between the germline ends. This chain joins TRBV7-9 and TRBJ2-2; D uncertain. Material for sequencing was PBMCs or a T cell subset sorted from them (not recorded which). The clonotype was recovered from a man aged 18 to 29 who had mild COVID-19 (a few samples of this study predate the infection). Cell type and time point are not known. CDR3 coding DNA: TGTGCCAGCAGCTTTCGAGGAGCCGGGGAGCTGTTTTTT. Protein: CASSFRGAGELFF.